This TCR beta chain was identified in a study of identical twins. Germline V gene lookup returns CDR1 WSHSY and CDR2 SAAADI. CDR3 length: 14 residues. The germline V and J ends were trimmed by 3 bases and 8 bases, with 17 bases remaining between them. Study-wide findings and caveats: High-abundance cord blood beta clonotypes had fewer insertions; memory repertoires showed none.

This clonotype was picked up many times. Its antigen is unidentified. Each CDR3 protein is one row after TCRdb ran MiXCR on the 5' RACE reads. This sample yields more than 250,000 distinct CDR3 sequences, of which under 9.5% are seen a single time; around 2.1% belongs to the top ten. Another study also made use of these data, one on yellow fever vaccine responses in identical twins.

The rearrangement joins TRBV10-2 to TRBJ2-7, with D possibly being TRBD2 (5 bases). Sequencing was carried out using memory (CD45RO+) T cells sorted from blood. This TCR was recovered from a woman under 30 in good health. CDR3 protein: CASSDTGVAGKQYF. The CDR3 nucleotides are TGCGCCAGCAGTGATACCGGGGTAGCTGGTAAGCAGTACTTC.